A single T cell receptor beta chain is shown here with its context. This sample was taken from a study of blood T cell repertoires in COVID-19. Study context: In each case, the material was cDNA or gDNA derived from T cells, B-cell-depleted T cells, or PBMCs.

Authors' processing steps: From reference gene primer amplification, estimates of nucleated cell counts were derived. Method: immunoSEQ multiplex PCR; TCRdb's copy keeps in-frame clones and lacks some. Clone size and the V and J calls come from that table; the DNA yielded D and trimming. Among about 310,000 clones listed, about 88% were seen once. The sequence came from a man aged 70 or older with acute or convalescent COVID-19. Material: peripheral blood.

The CDR3 region is CASSVVPSYEQYF. DNA of the CDR3: TGTGCCAGCAGTGTAGTCCCCTCCTACGAGCAGTACTTC. The chain joins TRBV3-1 (or the pseudogene TRBV3-2) to TRBJ2-7, with D uncertain. CDR3 length equals 13 residues. Germline CDR1 and CDR2: LGHDT and YNNKEL (reference sequence). Trimming removed 6 bases at V and 0 bases at J, with 9 bases between.